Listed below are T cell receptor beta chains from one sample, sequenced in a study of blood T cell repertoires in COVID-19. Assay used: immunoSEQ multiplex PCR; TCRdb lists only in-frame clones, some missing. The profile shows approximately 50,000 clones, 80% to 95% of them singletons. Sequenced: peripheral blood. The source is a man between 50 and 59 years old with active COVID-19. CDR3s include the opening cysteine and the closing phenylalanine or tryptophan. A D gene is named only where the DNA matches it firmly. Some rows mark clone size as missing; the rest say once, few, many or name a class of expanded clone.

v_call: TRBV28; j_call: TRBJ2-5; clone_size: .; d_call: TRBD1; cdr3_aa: CASSFAGTGGQETQYF; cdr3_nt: TGTGCCAGCAGTTTCGCCGGGACAGGGGGCCAAGAGACCCAGTACTTC
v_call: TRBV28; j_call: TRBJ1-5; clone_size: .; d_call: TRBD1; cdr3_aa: CASSLGTGGFQPQHF; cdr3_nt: TGTGCCAGCAGTTTAGGGACAGGGGGATTTCAGCCCCAGCATTTT
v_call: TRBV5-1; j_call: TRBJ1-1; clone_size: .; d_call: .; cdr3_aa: CASSPSLGGTSEAFF; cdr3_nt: TGCGCCAGCAGCCCCTCCCTGGGAGGGACGAGTGAAGCTTTCTTT
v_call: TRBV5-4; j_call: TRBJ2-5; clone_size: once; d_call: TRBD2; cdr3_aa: CASSLASGSLETQYF; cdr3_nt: TGTGCCAGCAGCTTGGCTAGCGGGAGTTTAGAGACCCAGTACTTC
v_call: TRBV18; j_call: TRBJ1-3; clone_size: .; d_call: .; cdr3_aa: CASSPATGSDTIYF; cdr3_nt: TGTGCCAGCTCGCCAGCTACGGGGTCGGACACCATATATTTT
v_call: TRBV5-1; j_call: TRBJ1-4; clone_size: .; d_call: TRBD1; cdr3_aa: CASSLQGADPNEKLFF; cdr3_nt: TGCGCCAGCAGCTTACAGGGGGCGGACCCGAATGAAAAACTGTTTTTT
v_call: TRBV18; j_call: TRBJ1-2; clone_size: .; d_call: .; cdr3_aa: CASSPGAAINYGYTF; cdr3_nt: TGTGCCAGCTCACCAGGGGCAGCAATTAACTATGGCTACACCTTC
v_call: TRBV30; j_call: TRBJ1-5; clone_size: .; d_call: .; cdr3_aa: CAWSAGSVNQPQHF; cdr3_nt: TGTGCCTGGAGTGCGGGATCAGTAAACCAGCCCCAGCATTTT
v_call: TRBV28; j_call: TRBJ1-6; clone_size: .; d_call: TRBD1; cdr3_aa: CASSGTGEHNSPLHF; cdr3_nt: TGTGCCAGCAGCGGGACAGGGGAACATAATTCACCCCTCCACTTT
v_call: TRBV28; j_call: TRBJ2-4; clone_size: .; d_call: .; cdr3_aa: CASSLSAARKNIQYF; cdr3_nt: TGTGCCAGCAGTTTATCGGCGGCTAGAAAAAACATTCAGTACTTC
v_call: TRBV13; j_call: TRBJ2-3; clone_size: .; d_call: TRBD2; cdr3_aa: CASSFIAGFTTDTQYF; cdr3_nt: TGTGCCAGCAGCTTCATAGCGGGATTCACCACAGATACGCAGTATTTT